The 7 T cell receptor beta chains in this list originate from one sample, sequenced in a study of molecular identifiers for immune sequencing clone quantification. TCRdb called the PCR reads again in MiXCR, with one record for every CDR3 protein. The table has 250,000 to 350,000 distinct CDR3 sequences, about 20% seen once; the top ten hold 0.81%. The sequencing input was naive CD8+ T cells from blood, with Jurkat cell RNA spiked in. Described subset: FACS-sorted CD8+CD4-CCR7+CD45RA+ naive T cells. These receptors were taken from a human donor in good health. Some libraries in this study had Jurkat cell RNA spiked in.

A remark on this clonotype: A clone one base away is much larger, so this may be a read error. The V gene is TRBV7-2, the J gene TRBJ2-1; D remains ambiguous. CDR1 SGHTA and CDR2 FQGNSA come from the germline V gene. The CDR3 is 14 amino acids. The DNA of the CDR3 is TGTGCCAGCAGCTCGGACCTTACTGGGCATGAGCGGTTCTTC. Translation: CASSSDLTGHERFF.

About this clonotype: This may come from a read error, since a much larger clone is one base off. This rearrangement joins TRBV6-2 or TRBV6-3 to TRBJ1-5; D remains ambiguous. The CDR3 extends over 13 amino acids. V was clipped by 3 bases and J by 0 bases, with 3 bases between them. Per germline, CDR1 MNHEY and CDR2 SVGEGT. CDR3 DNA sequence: TGTGCCAGCAGTTATTGTAGCAATCAGCCCCAGCATTTT. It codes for CASSYCSNQPQHF.

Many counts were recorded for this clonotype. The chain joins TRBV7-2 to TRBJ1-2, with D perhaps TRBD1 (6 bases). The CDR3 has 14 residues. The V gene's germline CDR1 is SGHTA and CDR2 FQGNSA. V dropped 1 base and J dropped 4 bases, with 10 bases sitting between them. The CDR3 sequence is CASSLGTAIYGYTF. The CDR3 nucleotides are TGTGCCAGCAGCTTAGGGACAGCCATCTATGGCTACACCTTC.

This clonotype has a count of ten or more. CDR3 amino acids: CASSERFTLTYYNEQFF. Here the CDR3 DNA reads TGTGCCAGCAGCGAACGCTTTACTCTTACCTACTACAATGAGCAGTTCTTC. The V call is TRBV7-2, the J call TRBJ2-1; D unresolved. Germline values: CDR1 SGHTA, CDR2 FQGNSA. The length of the CDR3 is 17 residues. The V end was cut by 5 bases, the J end by 3 bases, with 20 bases between.

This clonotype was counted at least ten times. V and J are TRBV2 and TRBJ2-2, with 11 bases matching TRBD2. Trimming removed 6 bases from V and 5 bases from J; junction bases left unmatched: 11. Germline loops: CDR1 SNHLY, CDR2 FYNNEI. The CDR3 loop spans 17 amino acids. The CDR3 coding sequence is TGTGCCAGCAGACCCGGGACTAGCGGCTGGGTTACCGGGGAGCTGTTTTTT. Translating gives CASRPGTSGWVTGELFF.

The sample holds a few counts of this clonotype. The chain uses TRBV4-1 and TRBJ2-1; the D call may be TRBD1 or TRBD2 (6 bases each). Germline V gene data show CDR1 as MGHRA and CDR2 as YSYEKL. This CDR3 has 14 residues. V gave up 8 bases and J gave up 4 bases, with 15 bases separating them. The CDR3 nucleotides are TGCGCCAGCCGGGAGCGAGGGGGATACAATGAGCAGTTCTTC. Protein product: CASRERGGYNEQFF.

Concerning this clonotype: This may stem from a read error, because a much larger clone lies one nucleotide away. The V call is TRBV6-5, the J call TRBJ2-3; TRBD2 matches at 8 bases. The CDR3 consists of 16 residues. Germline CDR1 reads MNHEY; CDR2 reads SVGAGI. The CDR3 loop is CTSSLNGGDVTDTQYF. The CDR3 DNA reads TGTACCAGCAGTCTCAACGGGGGGGATGTGACAGATACGCAGTATTTT.